This T cell receptor (beta chain) was sequenced in a study of shared clonotypes between healthy human individuals. General study findings and limits: Shared clonotypes: about 4.6% naive CD4, around 3.4% naive CD8, roughly 2.2% memory CD4, under 0.5% memory CD8.

Germline CDR1 reads LGHNA; CDR2 reads YSLEER. The germline V and J ends were trimmed by 0 bases and 2 bases, with 11 bases remaining between them. The CDR3 sequence is 15 residues long. Concerning this clone itself: As yet, its antigen is unknown. This specimen includes other DNA sequences encoding the same CDR3.

The repertoire was sequenced with immunoSEQ multiplex PCR; TCRdb's copy has only in-frame clones and lacks some. The sample records roughly 2,000,000 clones, roughly 93% being singletons. Naive CD8 cells lacked CD45RO and underwent positive selection for CCR7, leaving out terminally differentiated effector memory CD45RA+ cells. The V gene is TRBV4-3, the J gene TRBJ2-7, with TRBD2 as a possible D gene (6 bases). The receptor comes from a man in his late teens or twenties in good health. Some clones in this sample may be carry-over from other donors' samples. Source material: naive CD8+ T cells from PBMCs. The CDR3 region has the DNA TGCGCCAGCAGCCAAGATCGGCGGGGCCCCTACGAGCAGTACTTC. Protein sequence: CASSQDRRGPYEQYF.